This TCR beta chain was documented in a study of T cell repertoires in cytomegalovirus infection. Germline CDR1 reads DFQATT; CDR2 reads SNEGSKA (reference sequence). Trimming removed 1 base from V and 8 bases from J; junction bases left unmatched: 7. The CDR3 spans 15 residues. A word on this clonotype: Its antigen remains unknown.

MiXCR, applied by TCRdb to the reads, yields one record per CDR3 protein. The table lists approximately 350,000 distinct CDR3 sequences, 34% of them singletons. The sample in question was cultured PBMCs, obtained from culture after CMV antigen stimulation. The clonotype originates from a human donor in good health (CMV status not recorded). Some clones in this sample may be carry-over from other donors' samples. The chain has TRBV20-1 and TRBJ1-4, with 10 bases matching TRBD1. The chain's CDR3 is CSARVPGQGREKLFF. The DNA for the CDR3 is TGCAGTGCTAGAGTTCCGGGACAGGGGCGAGAAAAACTGTTTTTT.